This TCR beta chain was documented in a study of T cell changes during pregnancy in multiple sclerosis. Produced via immunoSEQ multiplex PCR; TCRdb's table is partial and in-frame only. Here the sample spans tens of thousands of clones, 90% to 97% being singletons. The CDR3 consists of 11 residues. Per the germline V gene, CDR1 is SQVTM and CDR2 is ANQGSEA. The rearrangement links TRBV29-1 to TRBJ1-1; D gene ambiguous. The TCR originated in a female donor with multiple sclerosis, enrolled in a pregnancy study. This material consisted of CD8+ T cells from peripheral blood mononuclear cells, taken after pregnancy. CDR3 sequence reads: CTVPTGTEAFF. The CDR3 DNA follows: TGCACCGTACCTACGGGGACTGAAGCTTTCTTT.